This TCR beta chain was recorded in a study of T cell responses to AZD1222 COVID-19 vaccine. Libraries were prepared by immunoSEQ multiplex PCR; TCRdb keeps only in-frame clonotypes and omits some of them. Of around 130,000 clones in the sample, roughly 85% were seen once. On this clone itself: Its specificity is unknown.

CDR3 length equals 15 residues. CDR1 is LGHDT, CDR2 YNNKEL, per germline (reference sequence). V lost 4 bases to trimming and J lost 2 bases, with 9 bases between them. Regarding the study as a whole: Researchers report vaccine-associated CD4 TCRs spanning spike, with dominance at 160-218 and 743-854. Vaccination with two AZD1222 doses was followed by a rise in Spike-specific TCR breadth and depth. Clonal diversity may have been underestimated in mostly white British donors. Epitopes outside B.1.351 and B.1.1.7 mutated regions reportedly drew nearly half of spike TCRs.

The chain recombines TRBV3-1 (or the pseudogene TRBV3-2) with TRBJ1-6; D unresolved. The receptor was derived from an adult in good health. The sample consisted of peripheral blood, taken on day 0 of AZD1222 vaccination. The CDR3 loop reads CASSPRKTYNSPLHF. The CDR3 bases are TGTGCCAGCAGCCCAAGAAAGACCTATAATTCACCCCTCCACTTT.